One TCR beta chain is described in this entry. Its antigen is not known. This sample stems from a study of T cells after yellow fever vaccination. The ends were cut back, 3 bases at V and 7 bases at J, with 7 bases in the middle. Germline CDR1 is LNHNV and CDR2 is YYDKDF (reference sequence). The CDR3 has 12 amino acids. TCRdb reanalysed the 5' RACE reads using MiXCR and keeps one entry per CDR3 protein. The sample has 250,000 to 350,000 distinct CDR3 sequences, roughly 9% seen once; the top ten hold around 3.4%. Study results and caveats: Most primary-vaccination clones recurred post-booster (approximately 96% CD4, about 87% CD8). The CD4 and CD8 compartments had a small share of their clonotypes in common.

The TCR sequence derives from a man aged 18 to 35 who received the YFV17D yellow fever vaccine. The chain carries TRBV15 and TRBJ2-1, with D uncertain. The starting material was CD4+ T cells sorted from PBMCs, obtained 5 days after the yellow fever booster vaccination. CDR3 DNA: TGTGCCACCAGCAGCTTCGGGAATGAGCAGTTCTTC. The encoded protein is CATSSFGNEQFF.